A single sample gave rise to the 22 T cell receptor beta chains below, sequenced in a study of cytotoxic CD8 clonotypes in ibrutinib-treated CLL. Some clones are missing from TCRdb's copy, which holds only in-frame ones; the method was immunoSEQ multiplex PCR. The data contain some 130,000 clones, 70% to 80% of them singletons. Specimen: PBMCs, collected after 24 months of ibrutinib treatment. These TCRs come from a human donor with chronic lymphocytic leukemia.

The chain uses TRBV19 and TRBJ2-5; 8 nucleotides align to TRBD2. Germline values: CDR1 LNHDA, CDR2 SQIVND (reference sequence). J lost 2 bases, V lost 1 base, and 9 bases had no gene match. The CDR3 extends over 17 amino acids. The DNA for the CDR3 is TGTGCCAGTAGTATAGGGGCCGCCCGGGGGGGACAAGAGACCCAGTACTTC. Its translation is CASSIGAARGGQETQYF.

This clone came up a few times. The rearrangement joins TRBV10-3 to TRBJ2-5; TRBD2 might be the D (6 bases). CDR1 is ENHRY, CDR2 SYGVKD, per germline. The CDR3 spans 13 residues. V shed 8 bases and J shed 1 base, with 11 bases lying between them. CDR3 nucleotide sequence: TGTGCCATCGCTTTGGGGGGCCAAGAGACCCAGTACTTC. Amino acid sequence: CAIALGGQETQYF.

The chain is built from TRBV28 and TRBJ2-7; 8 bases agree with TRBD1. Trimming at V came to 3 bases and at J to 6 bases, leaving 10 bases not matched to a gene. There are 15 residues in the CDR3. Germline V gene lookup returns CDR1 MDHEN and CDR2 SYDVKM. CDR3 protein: CASSFIPQGAVEQYF. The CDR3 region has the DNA TGTGCCAGCAGTTTTATCCCCCAGGGGGCGGTCGAGCAGTACTTC.

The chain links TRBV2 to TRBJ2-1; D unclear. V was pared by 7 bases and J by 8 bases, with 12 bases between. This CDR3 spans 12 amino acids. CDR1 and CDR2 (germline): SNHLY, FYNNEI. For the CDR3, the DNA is TGTGCCAGCAAAACGTTGGGCGATGAGCAGTTCTTC. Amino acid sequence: CASKTLGDEQFF.

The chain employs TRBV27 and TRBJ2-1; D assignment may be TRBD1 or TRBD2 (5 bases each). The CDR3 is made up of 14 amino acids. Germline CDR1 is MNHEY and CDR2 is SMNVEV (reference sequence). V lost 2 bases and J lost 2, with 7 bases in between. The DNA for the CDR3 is TGTGCCAGCAGTTTACGGGACCCCTACAATGAGCAGTTCTTC. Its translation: CASSLRDPYNEQFF.

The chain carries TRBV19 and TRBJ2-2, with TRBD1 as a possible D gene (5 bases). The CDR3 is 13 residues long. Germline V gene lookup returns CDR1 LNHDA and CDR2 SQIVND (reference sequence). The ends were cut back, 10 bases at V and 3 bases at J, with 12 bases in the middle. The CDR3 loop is CATGPPYTGELFF. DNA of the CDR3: TGTGCCACAGGGCCACCTTACACCGGGGAGCTGTTTTTT. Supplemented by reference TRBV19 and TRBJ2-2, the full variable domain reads DGGITQSPKYLFRKEGQNVTLSCEQNLNHDAMYWYRQDPGQGLRLIYYSQIVNDFQKGDIAEGYSVSREKKESFPLTVTSAQKNPTAFYLCATGPPYTGELFFGEGSRLTVL.

The CDR3 DNA follows: TGTGCCAGCTACCCAGGGACAGGGGGGGACGAGCAGTACTTC. Protein: CASYPGTGGDEQYF. V usage is TRBV18 and J usage is TRBJ2-7; 11 bases agree with TRBD1. The CDR3 has 14 residues. Germline V gene lookup returns CDR1 KGHSH and CDR2 LQKENI. V lost 7 bases and J lost 5; bases outside the gene matches: 7.

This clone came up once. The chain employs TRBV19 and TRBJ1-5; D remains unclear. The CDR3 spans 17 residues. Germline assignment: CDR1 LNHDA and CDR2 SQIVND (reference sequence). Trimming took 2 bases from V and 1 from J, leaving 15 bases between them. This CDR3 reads CASSISPGVPSNQPQHF. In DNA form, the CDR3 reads TGTGCCAGTAGTATATCCCCCGGGGTCCCAAGCAATCAGCCCCAGCATTTT.

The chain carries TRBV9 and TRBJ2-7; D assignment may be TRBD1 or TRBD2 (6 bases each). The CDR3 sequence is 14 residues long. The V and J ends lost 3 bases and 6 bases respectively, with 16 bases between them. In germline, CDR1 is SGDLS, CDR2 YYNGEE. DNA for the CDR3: TGTGCCAGCAGCGCCAGCCTGACGGGGGCCGAGCAGTACTTC. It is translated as CASSASLTGAEQYF.

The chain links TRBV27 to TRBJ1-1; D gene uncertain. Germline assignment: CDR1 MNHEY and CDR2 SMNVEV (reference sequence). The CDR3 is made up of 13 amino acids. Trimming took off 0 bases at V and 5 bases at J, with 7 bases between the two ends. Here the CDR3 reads CASSLSGWTEAFF. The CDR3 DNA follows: TGTGCCAGCAGTTTATCGGGGTGGACTGAAGCTTTCTTT.

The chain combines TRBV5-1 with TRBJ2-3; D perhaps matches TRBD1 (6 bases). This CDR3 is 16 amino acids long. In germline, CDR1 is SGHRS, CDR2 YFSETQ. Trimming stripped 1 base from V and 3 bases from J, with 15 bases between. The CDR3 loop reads CASSLWQGMGTDTQYF. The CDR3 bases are TGCGCCAGCAGCTTGTGGCAGGGGATGGGGACAGATACGCAGTATTTT.

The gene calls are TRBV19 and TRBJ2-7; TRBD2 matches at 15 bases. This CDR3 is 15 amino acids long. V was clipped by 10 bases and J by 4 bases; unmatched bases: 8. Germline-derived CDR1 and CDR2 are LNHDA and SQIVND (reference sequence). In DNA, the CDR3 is TGTGCCACCGTGGGACTAGCGGGAGGTCGGTACGAGCAGTACTTC. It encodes CATVGLAGGRYEQYF.

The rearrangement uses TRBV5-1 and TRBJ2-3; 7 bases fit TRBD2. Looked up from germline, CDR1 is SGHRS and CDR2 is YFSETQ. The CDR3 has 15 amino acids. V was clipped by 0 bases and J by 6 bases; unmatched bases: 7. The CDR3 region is CASSLGAGVGDTQYF. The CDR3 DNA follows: TGCGCCAGCAGCTTGGGCGCGGGGGTCGGGGATACGCAGTATTTT.

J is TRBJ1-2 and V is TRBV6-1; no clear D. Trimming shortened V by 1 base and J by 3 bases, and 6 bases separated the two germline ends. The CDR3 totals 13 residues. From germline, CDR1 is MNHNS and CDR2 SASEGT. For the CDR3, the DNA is TGTGCCAGCAGTGAAGGGGTGGACTATGGCTACACCTTC. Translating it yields CASSEGVDYGYTF.

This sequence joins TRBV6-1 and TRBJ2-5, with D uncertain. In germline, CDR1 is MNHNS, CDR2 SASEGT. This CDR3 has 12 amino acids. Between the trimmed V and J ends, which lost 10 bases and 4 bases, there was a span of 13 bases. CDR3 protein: CATSLRRETQYF. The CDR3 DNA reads TGTGCCACCTCCCTCCGCCGAGAGACCCAGTACTTC.

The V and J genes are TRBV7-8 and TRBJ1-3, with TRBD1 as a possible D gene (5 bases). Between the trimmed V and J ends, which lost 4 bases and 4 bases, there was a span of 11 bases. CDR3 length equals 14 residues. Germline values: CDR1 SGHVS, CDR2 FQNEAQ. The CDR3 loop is CASSSQGGGNTIYF. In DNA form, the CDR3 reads TGTGCCAGCAGCTCCCAGGGCGGAGGAAACACCATATATTTT.

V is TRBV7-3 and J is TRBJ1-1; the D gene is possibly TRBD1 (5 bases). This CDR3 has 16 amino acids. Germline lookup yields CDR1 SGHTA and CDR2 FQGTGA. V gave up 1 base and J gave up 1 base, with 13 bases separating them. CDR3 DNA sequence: TGTGCCAGCAGCTTAAGTGGGGGAATGGGGAACACTGAAGCTTTCTTT. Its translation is CASSLSGGMGNTEAFF.

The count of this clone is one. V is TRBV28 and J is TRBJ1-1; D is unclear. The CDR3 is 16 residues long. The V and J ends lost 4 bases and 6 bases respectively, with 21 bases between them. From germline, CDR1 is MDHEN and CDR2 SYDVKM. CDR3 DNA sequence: TGTGCCAGCAGTTCACCAACTAGCCCACCTTATGCTGAAGCTTTCTTT. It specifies CASSSPTSPPYAEAFF.

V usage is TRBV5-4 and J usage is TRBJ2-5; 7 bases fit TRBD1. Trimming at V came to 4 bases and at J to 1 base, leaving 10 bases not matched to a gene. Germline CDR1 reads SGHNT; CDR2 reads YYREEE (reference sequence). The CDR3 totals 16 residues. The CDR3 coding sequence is TGTGCCAGCAGCCCCGGGACAGACCCGAGCCAAGAGACCCAGTACTTC. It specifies CASSPGTDPSQETQYF. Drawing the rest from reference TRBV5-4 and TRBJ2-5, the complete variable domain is ETGVTQSPTHLIKTRGQQVTLRCSSQSGHNTVSWYQQALGQGPQFIFQYYREEENGRGNFPPRFSGLQFPNYSSELNVNALELDDSALYLCASSPGTDPSQETQYFGPGTRLLVL.

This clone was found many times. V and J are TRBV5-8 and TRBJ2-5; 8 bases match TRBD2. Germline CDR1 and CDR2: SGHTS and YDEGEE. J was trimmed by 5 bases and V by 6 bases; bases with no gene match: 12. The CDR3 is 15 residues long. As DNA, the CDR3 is TGTGCCAGCATCCAAACCGGGGGGGCCTTGGAGACCCAGTACTTC. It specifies CASIQTGGALETQYF.

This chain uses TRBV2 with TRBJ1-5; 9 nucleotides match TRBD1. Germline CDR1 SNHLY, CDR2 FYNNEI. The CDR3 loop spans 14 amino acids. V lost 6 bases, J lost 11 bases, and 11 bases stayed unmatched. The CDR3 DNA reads TGTGCCAGCAGCCCCGGGACAGGGTTTGGCTCCCAGCATTTT. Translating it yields CASSPGTGFGSQHF.

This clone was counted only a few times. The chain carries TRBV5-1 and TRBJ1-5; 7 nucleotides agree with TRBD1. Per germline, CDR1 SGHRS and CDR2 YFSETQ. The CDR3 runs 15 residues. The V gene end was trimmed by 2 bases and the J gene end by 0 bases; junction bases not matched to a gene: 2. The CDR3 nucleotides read TGCGCCAGCAGCTTTACAGGGGATAGCAATCAGCCCCAGCATTTT. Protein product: CASSFTGDSNQPQHF. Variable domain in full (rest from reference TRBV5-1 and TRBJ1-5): KAGVTQTPRYLIKTRGQQVTLSCSPISGHRSVSWYQQTPGQGLQFLFEYFSETQRNKGNFPGRFSGRQFSNSRSEMNVSTLELGDSALYLCASSFTGDSNQPQHFGDGTRLSIL.